The 15 T cell receptor beta chains reported below all come from one sample, sequenced in a study of beta chain features in type 1 diabetes. The sequenced template was cDNA made from the entire isolated RNA. TCRdb's copy holds only in-frame clones and misses some; the assay was immunoSEQ multiplex PCR. The sample lists under 400,000 clones, less than 15% occurring once. The sequenced sample was central memory CD4+ T cells from blood. The receptors derive from a young man in good health.

This clone turned up a few times. The rearrangement joins TRBV2 to TRBJ1-5; tentative D call: TRBD1 (6 bases). Between the trimmed V and J ends, which lost 5 bases and 0 bases, there was a span of 11 bases. The CDR3 covers 15 residues. Germline CDR1 SNHLY, CDR2 FYNNEI. This chain's CDR3 is CASSTGRASNQPQHF. The CDR3 DNA is TGTGCCAGCAGTACAGGGAGGGCTAGCAATCAGCCCCAGCATTTT.

This clone was observed many times. The chain employs TRBV29-1 and TRBJ2-2; D remains ambiguous. The V gene's germline CDR1 is SQVTM and CDR2 ANQGSEA. This CDR3 contains 13 residues. V was shortened by 5 bases and J by 1 base, with 8 bases between the two germline ends. The chain's CDR3 is CSVTGQNTGELFF. As DNA, the CDR3 is TGCAGCGTTACCGGGCAGAACACCGGGGAGCTGTTTTTT.

The chain links TRBV27 to TRBJ2-7; tentatively, D is TRBD2 (5 bases). The V gene's germline CDR1 is MNHEY and CDR2 SMNVEV (reference sequence). V was trimmed by 6 bases and J by 1 base, leaving 13 bases between them. The CDR3 is 14 amino acids. CDR3 amino acids: CASSGEIPSYEQYF. In DNA form, the CDR3 reads TGTGCCAGCAGCGGGGAGATCCCTTCCTACGAGCAGTACTTC.

This sequence joins TRBV11-2 and TRBJ2-7; D ambiguous. Germline lookup yields CDR1 SGHAT and CDR2 FQNNGV. The V end was cut by 2 bases, the J end by 0 bases, with 8 bases between. The CDR3 spans 14 residues. The CDR3 sequence is CASSLMTNSYEQYV. The CDR3 nucleotides read TGTGCCAGCAGCTTAATGACAAACTCCTACGAGCAGTACGTC.

This chain joins TRBV11-2 and TRBJ2-3, with unresolved D. CDR1 is SGHAT and CDR2 is FQNNGV in the germline V gene. The CDR3 has 15 amino acids. V lost 5 bases, J lost 2 bases, and 14 bases lay in between. The CDR3 DNA sequence: TGTGCCAGCAGCCAGCTCTGGGGTCCCACAGATACGCAGTATTTT. This codes for CASSQLWGPTDTQYF.

The chain recombines TRBV19 with TRBJ2-5; possibly TRBD2 for D (6 bases). Germline V lookup: CDR1 LNHDA, CDR2 SQIVND (reference sequence). This CDR3 has 13 residues. With 3 bases removed from V and 5 bases from J, the gap between germline ends came to 10 bases. The CDR3 region has the DNA TGTGCCAGTAGTATCTTAGGAGGGGAGACCCAGTACTTC. Translation: CASSILGGETQYF.

The table lists this clone with many counts. The V call is TRBV10-3, the J call TRBJ1-1; 8 nucleotides agree with TRBD1. V shed 2 bases, J shed 4 bases, and the junction held 0 bases outside the gene matches. Germline assignment: CDR1 ENHRY and CDR2 SYGVKD. The CDR3 loop spans 13 amino acids. CDR3 amino acids: CAISETGGTEAFF. The CDR3 coding sequence is TGTGCCATCAGTGAGACAGGGGGCACTGAAGCTTTCTTT.

This clone was seen more than once but under ten times. The J gene is TRBJ1-4, the V gene TRBV7-2, with 7 bases fitting TRBD1. With 5 bases clipped from V and 8 bases from J, the junction kept 8 bases outside the gene matches. This CDR3 spans 14 amino acids. From germline, CDR1 is SGHTA and CDR2 FQGNSA. The CDR3 here is CASSRQGLGEKLFF. The CDR3 bases are TGTGCCAGCAGCCGACAGGGCTTAGGAGAAAAACTGTTTTTT. Together with reference TRBV7-2 and TRBJ1-4, the CDR3 gives the full variable domain: GAGVSQSPSNKVTEKGKDVELRCDPISGHTALYWYRQSLGQGLEFLIYFQGNSAPDKSGLPSDRFSAERTGGSVSTLTIQRTQQEDSAVYLCASSRQGLGEKLFFGSGTQLSVL.

The table lists this clone with a few counts. The rearrangement joins TRBV19 to TRBJ2-2; 7 nucleotides align to TRBD1. Trimming cost V 5 bases and J 3 bases; bases outside gene matches: 9. Germline V gives CDR1 LNHDA, CDR2 SQIVND (reference sequence). The CDR3 totals 16 residues. Here the CDR3 DNA reads TGTGCCAGTAGTCTCCATCCCGGACAGGACACCGGGGAGCTGTTTTTT. As protein: CASSLHPGQDTGELFF.

This clone turned up a few times. This sequence joins TRBV4-2 and TRBJ2-1, with 10 bases that match TRBD1. Trimming cost V 3 bases and J 9 bases; bases outside gene matches: 5. The germline V gene encodes CDR1 LGHNA and CDR2 YNFKEQ. The CDR3 consists of 14 residues. CDR3 in amino acids: CASSHDRGQGEQFF. CDR3 nucleotides: TGTGCCAGCAGCCACGACAGGGGGCAAGGTGAGCAGTTCTTC.

The chain links TRBV7-8 to TRBJ2-3, with a weak D call TRBD2 (5 bases). CDR3 length: 16 residues. CDR1 and CDR2 (germline): SGHVS, FQNEAQ. V was pared by 4 bases and J by 3 bases, with 17 bases between. CDR3: CASSSTLGARTDTQYF. CDR3 nucleotides: TGTGCCAGCAGCTCGACACTAGGCGCACGGACAGATACGCAGTATTTT.

The chain uses TRBV9 and TRBJ2-2, with 7 bases identical to TRBD1. CDR1 is SGDLS and CDR2 is YYNGEE in the germline V gene. J gave up 4 bases and V 4 bases, and 13 bases lay outside the gene matches. This CDR3 is built from 17 residues. In DNA, the CDR3 is TGTGCCAGCAGCTCCAATTACAGGGGTAGGGGCACCGGGGAGCTGTTTTTT. Protein product: CASSSNYRGRGTGELFF.

J is TRBJ1-2 and V is TRBV25-1; TRBD1 might be the D (5 bases). There are 14 residues in the CDR3. The germline V gene encodes CDR1 MGHDK and CDR2 SYGVNS. Trimming removed 1 base from V and 4 bases from J, with 10 bases in between. The CDR3 region has the DNA TGTGCCAGCAGTGAATTCGGGGCCTCCTATGGCTACACCTTC. It translates to CASSEFGASYGYTF.

The chain carries TRBV21-1 and TRBJ1-2; no DNA check was done on the table's D call, TRBD1. TRBV21-1 is a pseudogene. This CDR3 spans 12 amino acids. This CDR3 is CARTGVNYGYTF. In DNA, the CDR3 is TGTGCCAGGACAGGGGTTAACTATGGCTACACCTTC.

This rearrangement joins TRBV7-8 to TRBJ2-3; the D call may be TRBD1 or TRBD2 (5 bases each). Germline CDR1 reads SGHVS; CDR2 reads FQNEAQ. Trimming took off 3 bases at V and 0 bases at J, with 13 bases between the two ends. There are 16 residues in the CDR3. CDR3: CASSLRGAFSTDTQYF. The CDR3 DNA reads as TGTGCCAGCAGCTTGAGGGGCGCGTTTAGCACAGATACGCAGTATTTT.